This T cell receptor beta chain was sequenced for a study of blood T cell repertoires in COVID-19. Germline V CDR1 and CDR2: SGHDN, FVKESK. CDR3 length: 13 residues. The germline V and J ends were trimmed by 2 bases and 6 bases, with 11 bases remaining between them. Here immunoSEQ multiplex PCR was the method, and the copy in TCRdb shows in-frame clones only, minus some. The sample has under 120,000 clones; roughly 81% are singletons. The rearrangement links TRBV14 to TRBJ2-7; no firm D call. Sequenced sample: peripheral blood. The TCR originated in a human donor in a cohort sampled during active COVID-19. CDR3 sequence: CASSQFESGEQYF. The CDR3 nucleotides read TGTGCCAGCAGCCAATTTGAATCCGGCGAGCAGTACTTC.